These 14 T cell receptor beta chains were all obtained from the same sample, sequenced in a study of blood T cell repertoires in COVID-19. The table came from immunoSEQ multiplex PCR; TCRdb's copy has only in-frame clones and leaves some out. The sample lists 350,000 or so clones, approximately 88% occurring once. The sequenced sample consisted of peripheral blood. The origin of the receptors is a woman aged 30 to 39 with COVID-19, enrolled during active disease.

The rearrangement links TRBV10-2 to TRBJ1-1, with no clear D. The CDR3 length is 14 residues. V lost 7 bases, J lost 4 bases, and 16 bases lay in between. In germline, CDR1 is WSHSY, CDR2 SAAADI. CDR3 in DNA: TGCGCCAGCATGGTAGAGCTCCGAGGCACTGAAGCTTTCTTT. This codes for CASMVELRGTEAFF.

The chain employs TRBV7-9 and TRBJ2-5; 7 positions agree with TRBD2. Germline lookup yields CDR1 SEHNR and CDR2 FQNEAQ (reference sequence). After removal of 2 bases from V and 3 bases from J, the junction contained 0 bases not matched to a gene. The CDR3 has 13 residues. The CDR3 region is CASSLLAEETQYF. The CDR3 DNA reads TGTGCCAGCAGCTTACTAGCGGAAGAGACCCAGTACTTC. The full variable domain, in which reference TRBV7-9 and TRBJ2-5 provide the parts outside the CDR3, is DTGVSQNPRHKITKRGQNVTFRCDPISEHNRLYWYRQTLGQGPEFLTYFQNEAQLEKSRLLSDRFSAERPKGSFSTLEIQRTEQGDSAMYLCASSLLAEETQYFGPGTRLLVL.

This chain joins TRBV11-1 and TRBJ2-7; D remains unclear. Deletions cut 1 base from V and 4 bases from J, with 8 bases between. CDR1 is SGHAT and CDR2 is FQDESV in the germline V gene (reference sequence). This CDR3 region has 13 residues. The CDR3, as DNA: TGTGCCAGCAGCTTAGACTTAAAGTACGAGCAGTACTTC. Its translation is CASSLDLKYEQYF.

This chain links TRBV24-1 with TRBJ2-1, with unresolved D. Trimming removed 4 bases at V and 6 bases at J, with 6 bases between. This CDR3 has 12 amino acids. From germline, CDR1 is KGHDR and CDR2 SFDVKD. This CDR3 reads CATSENSNEQFF. In DNA form, the CDR3 reads TGTGCCACCAGTGAAAACAGCAATGAGCAGTTCTTC.

The V call is TRBV5-1, the J call TRBJ1-3; no definite D call. The germline V gene has CDR1 SGHRS and CDR2 YFSETQ. The CDR3 totals 16 residues. The ends were cut back, 4 bases at V and 4 bases at J, with 18 bases in the middle. CDR3 nucleotide sequence: TGCGCCAGCAGCCCCGCCGGCACCATGGGCGGAAACACCATATATTTT. Its translation: CASSPAGTMGGNTIYF.

V gene TRBV24-1 combines with J gene TRBJ2-3; TRBD1 agrees at 7 bases. Germline V gene data show CDR1 as KGHDR and CDR2 as SFDVKD. V shed 3 bases, J shed 3 bases, and the junction held 5 bases outside the gene matches. The CDR3 is 15 residues long. CDR3 amino acids: CATSDGTDTTDTQYF. CDR3 nucleotide sequence: TGTGCCACCAGTGATGGGACAGATACAACAGATACGCAGTATTTT.

The gene calls are TRBV28 and TRBJ2-3; TRBD2 agrees at 8 bases. This CDR3 is built from 14 residues. The germline gives CDR1 MDHEN, CDR2 SYDVKM. V lost 6 bases, J lost 6 bases, and 8 bases stayed unmatched. The CDR3 is CASSRGTSRDTQYF. The CDR3 DNA reads as TGTGCCAGCAGCCGCGGGACTAGTCGCGATACGCAGTATTTT.

The chain joins TRBV7-2 to TRBJ1-2; 7 bases match TRBD1. The germline V gene encodes CDR1 SGHTA and CDR2 FQGNSA. V gave up 7 bases and J gave up 9 bases; unmatched junction bases: 14. This CDR3 has 14 amino acids. The DNA of the CDR3 is TGTGCCAGCACCTCAACTCCGGGACAGACGCGCTACACCTTC. Its translation: CASTSTPGQTRYTF.

The J gene is TRBJ1-1, the V gene TRBV19, with D unclear. Germline V gene data show CDR1 as LNHDA and CDR2 as SQIVND (reference sequence). Between the trimmed V and J ends, which lost 6 bases and 4 bases, there was a span of 18 bases. The length of the CDR3 is 15 residues. DNA for the CDR3: TGTGCCAGTAGGCTCTGGGGAGGAACGGGCACTGAAGCTTTCTTT. It specifies CASRLWGGTGTEAFF. Full variable domain (remainder filled in from reference TRBV19 and TRBJ1-1): DGGITQSPKYLFRKEGQNVTLSCEQNLNHDAMYWYRQDPGQGLRLIYYSQIVNDFQKGDIAEGYSVSREKKESFPLTVTSAQKNPTAFYLCASRLWGGTGTEAFFGQGTRLTVV.

The chain carries TRBV4-1 and TRBJ2-7; D is possibly TRBD2 (6 bases). The CDR3 has 15 residues. Germline V gene sequence: CDR1 MGHRA, CDR2 YSYEKL. V gave up 1 base and J gave up 0 bases, with 10 bases separating them. The CDR3 DNA follows: TGCGCCAGCAGCCAAGGACTAGGTTCCTCCTACGAGCAGTACGTC. This gives the protein CASSQGLGSSYEQYV.

The chain combines TRBV5-4 with TRBJ1-1, with 7 bases fitting TRBD1. This CDR3 is built from 14 residues. The V segment lost 4 bases and the J segment 5 bases; nucleotides outside the gene matches: 8. Germline V gene sequence: CDR1 SGHNT, CDR2 YYREEE (reference sequence). DNA of the CDR3: TGTGCCAGCAGCCAACGGGACAGAGGAACTGAAGCTTTCTTT. Translating gives CASSQRDRGTEAFF. The full variable domain, in which reference TRBV5-4 and TRBJ1-1 provide the parts outside the CDR3, is ETGVTQSPTHLIKTRGQQVTLRCSSQSGHNTVSWYQQALGQGPQFIFQYYREEENGRGNFPPRFSGLQFPNYSSELNVNALELDDSALYLCASSQRDRGTEAFFGQGTRLTVV.

The chain combines TRBV19 with TRBJ2-2; weak D call: TRBD2 (6 bases). V was pared by 10 bases and J by 0 bases, with 12 bases between. This CDR3 spans 14 amino acids. CDR1 is LNHDA and CDR2 is SQIVND in the germline V gene (reference sequence). In DNA form, the CDR3 reads TGTGCCACCGGGGAGGCCTCGAACACCGGGGAGCTGTTTTTT. As protein: CATGEASNTGELFF. The full variable domain, completed using reference TRBV19 and TRBJ2-2, is DGGITQSPKYLFRKEGQNVTLSCEQNLNHDAMYWYRQDPGQGLRLIYYSQIVNDFQKGDIAEGYSVSREKKESFPLTVTSAQKNPTAFYLCATGEASNTGELFFGEGSRLTVL.

The gene calls are TRBV18 and TRBJ2-5, with TRBD2 identical over 9 bases. The V gene's germline CDR1 is KGHSH and CDR2 LQKENI. J lost 5 bases, V lost 3 bases, and 7 bases had no gene match. This CDR3 spans 15 amino acids. DNA for the CDR3: TGTGCCAGCTCACCGCCAGCGGGGGGACCCGAGACCCAGTACTTC. This translates into CASSPPAGGPETQYF.

The J gene is TRBJ2-5, the V gene TRBV18; 7 positions agree with TRBD1. There are 12 residues in the CDR3. The germline CDR1 and CDR2 sequences are KGHSH and LQKENI. Unmatched junction bases numbered 1, after V lost 4 bases and J lost 5 bases. The CDR3 spells CASSLTGETQYF. Here the CDR3 DNA reads TGTGCCAGCTCACTGACAGGGGAGACCCAGTACTTC.